The rows below give T cell receptor beta chains drawn from one sample of a study of T-cell memory formation after mild COVID-19. Using its own MiXCR run on the 5' RACE reads, TCRdb lists one record per CDR3 protein. The repertoire holds approximately 150,000 distinct CDR3 sequences, with roughly 15% as singletons. The specimen sequenced was PBMCs or a T cell subset sorted from them (not recorded which). The source of these receptors is an adult woman who had mild COVID-19 (a few samples of this study predate the infection). Cell type and time point are not known. The conserved cysteine and the conserved F or W are not part of the CDR3 here. Expanded clones are given a class, and other clones once, few, many or no size at all.

clone_size j_call v_call cdr3_aa
few TRBJ1-2 TRBV29-1 SVEYSVSFRVYGYT
. TRBJ1-2 TRBV5-1 ASSLGTDYGYT
. TRBJ1-1 TRBV6-5 ASSAGVRTPRGNTEAF
. TRBJ1-1 TRBV5-1 ASSLANTEAF
. TRBJ2-3 TRBV7-2 ASSFRPSTDTQY
many TRBJ2-5 TRBV12-3/TRBV12-4 ASSGLAGGLETQY
. TRBJ2-1 TRBV29-1 SVESRQWAGDEQF
few TRBJ2-7 TRBV3-1 ASSHADGRSYEQY
few TRBJ2-5 TRBV24-1 ATSDPGTSRETQY
. TRBJ2-3 TRBV9 ASSTKRGRTDTQY
few TRBJ2-1 TRBV6-4 ASRLAETYNEQF
few TRBJ2-5 TRBV12-3/TRBV12-4 ASRSQGAETQY
few TRBJ1-5 TRBV24-1 ATSRNTGGNQPQH
. TRBJ1-1 TRBV2 ASSTDRVTEAF
few TRBJ2-3 TRBV5-1 ASSDADTQY
. TRBJ1-2 TRBV3-1 ASSRNTGGQDYGYT
few TRBJ2-2 TRBV2 ASSQGLAGGTGELF
. TRBJ2-7 TRBV7-8 ASSLGTGNPYEQY
. TRBJ2-1 TRBV7-3 ASSLMGGFSYNEQF
many TRBJ2-5 TRBV7-2 ASTGPPKDGETQY
. TRBJ2-1 TRBV7-7 ASSPGLAGGERHNEQF
few TRBJ1-3 TRBV7-3 ASSSPKLGNTIY
many TRBJ2-5 TRBV5-1 ASSLSGGETQY
. TRBJ1-2 TRBV3-1 ASSPPGQDPYGYT
. TRBJ2-1 TRBV12-3/TRBV12-4 ASSAPGLAANNEQF
. TRBJ2-6 TRBV12-5 ASGLVISSSGANVLT
many TRBJ2-1 TRBV12-3/TRBV12-4 ASSLEYIGEQF
. TRBJ2-7 TRBV27 ASSFSEARYEQY
few TRBJ2-5 TRBV12-3/TRBV12-4 ASRRGTQETQY
. TRBJ1-1 TRBV5-5 ASSARPSTEAF